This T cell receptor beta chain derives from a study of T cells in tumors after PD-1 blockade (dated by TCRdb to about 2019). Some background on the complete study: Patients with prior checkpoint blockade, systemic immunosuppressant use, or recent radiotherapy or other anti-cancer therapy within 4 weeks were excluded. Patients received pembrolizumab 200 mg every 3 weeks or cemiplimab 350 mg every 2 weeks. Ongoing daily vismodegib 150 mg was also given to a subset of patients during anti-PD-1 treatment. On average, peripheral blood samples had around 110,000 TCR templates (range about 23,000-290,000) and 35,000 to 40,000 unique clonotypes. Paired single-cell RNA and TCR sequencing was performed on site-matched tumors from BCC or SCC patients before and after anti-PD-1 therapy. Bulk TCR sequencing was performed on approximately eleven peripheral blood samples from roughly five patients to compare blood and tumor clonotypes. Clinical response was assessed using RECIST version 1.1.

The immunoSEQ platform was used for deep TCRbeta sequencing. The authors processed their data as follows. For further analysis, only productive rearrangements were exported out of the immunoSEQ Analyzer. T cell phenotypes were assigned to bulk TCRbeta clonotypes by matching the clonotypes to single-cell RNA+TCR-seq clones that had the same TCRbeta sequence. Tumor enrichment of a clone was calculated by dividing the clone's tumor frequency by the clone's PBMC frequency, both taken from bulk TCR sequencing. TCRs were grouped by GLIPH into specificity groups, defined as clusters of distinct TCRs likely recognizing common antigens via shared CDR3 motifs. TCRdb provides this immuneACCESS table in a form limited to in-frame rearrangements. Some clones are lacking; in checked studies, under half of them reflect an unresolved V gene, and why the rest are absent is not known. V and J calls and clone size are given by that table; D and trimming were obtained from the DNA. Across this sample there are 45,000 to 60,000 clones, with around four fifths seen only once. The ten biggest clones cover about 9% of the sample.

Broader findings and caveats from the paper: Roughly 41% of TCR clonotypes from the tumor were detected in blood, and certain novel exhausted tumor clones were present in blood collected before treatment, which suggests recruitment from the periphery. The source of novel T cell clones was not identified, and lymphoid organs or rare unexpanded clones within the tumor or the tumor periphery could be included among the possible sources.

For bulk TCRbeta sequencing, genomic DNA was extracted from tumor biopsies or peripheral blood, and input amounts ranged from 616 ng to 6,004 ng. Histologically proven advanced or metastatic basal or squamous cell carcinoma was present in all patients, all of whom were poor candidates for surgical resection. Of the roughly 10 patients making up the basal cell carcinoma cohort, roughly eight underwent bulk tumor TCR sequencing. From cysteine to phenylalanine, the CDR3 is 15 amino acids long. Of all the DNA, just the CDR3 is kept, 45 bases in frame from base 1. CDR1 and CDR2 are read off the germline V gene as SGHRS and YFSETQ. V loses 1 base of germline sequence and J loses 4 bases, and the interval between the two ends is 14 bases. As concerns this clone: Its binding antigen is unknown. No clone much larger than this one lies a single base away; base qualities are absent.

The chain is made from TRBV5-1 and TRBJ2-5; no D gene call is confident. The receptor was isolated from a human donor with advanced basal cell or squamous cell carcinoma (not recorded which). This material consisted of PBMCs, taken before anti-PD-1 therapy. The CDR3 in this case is CASSLLPDGPETQYF. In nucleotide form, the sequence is TGCGCCAGCAGCTTGTTACCCGACGGCCCAGAGACCCAGTACTTC.